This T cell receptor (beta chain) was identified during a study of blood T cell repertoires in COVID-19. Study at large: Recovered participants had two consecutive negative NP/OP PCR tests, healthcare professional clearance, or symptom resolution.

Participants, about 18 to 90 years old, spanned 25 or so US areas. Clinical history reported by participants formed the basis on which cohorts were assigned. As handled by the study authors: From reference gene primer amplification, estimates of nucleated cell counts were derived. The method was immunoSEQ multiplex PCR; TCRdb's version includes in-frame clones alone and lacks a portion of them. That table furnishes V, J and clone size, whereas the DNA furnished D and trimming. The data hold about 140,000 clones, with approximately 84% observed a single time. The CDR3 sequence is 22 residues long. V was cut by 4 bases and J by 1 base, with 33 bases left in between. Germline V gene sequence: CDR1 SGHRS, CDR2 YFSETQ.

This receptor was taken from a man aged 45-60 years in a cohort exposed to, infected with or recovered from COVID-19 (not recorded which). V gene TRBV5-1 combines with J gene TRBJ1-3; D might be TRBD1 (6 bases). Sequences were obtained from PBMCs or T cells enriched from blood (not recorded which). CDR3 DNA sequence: TGCGCCAGCAGCGCTGGTCTACCGGGACAAGAGAGAACAGTCGATTCTGGAAACACCATATATTTT. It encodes CASSAGLPGQERTVDSGNTIYF. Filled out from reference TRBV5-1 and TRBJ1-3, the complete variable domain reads KAGVTQTPRYLIKTRGQQVTLSCSPISGHRSVSWYQQTPGQGLQFLFEYFSETQRNKGNFPGRFSGRQFSNSRSEMNVSTLELGDSALYLCASSAGLPGQERTVDSGNTIYFGEGSWLTVV.